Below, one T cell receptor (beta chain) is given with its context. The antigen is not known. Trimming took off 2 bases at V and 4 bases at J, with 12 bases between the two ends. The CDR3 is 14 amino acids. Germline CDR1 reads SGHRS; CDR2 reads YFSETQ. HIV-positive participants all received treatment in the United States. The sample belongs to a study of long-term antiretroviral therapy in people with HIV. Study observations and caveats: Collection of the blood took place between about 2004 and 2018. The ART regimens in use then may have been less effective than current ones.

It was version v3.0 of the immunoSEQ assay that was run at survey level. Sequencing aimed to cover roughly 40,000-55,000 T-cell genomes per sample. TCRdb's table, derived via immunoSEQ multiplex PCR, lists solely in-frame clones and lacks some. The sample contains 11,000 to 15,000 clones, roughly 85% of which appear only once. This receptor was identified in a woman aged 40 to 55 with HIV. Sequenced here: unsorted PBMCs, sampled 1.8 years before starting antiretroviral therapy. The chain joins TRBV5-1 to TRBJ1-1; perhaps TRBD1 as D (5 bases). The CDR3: CASSFGAGITEAFF. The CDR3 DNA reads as TGCGCCAGCAGCTTCGGGGCCGGAATCACTGAAGCTTTCTTT. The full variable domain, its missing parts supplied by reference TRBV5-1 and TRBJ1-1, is KAGVTQTPRYLIKTRGQQVTLSCSPISGHRSVSWYQQTPGQGLQFLFEYFSETQRNKGNFPGRFSGRQFSNSRSEMNVSTLELGDSALYLCASSFGAGITEAFFGQGTRLTVV.